This entry is about one T cell receptor beta chain. Its antigen is unknown. The data are from a study of T cells expressing NK-cell markers. TCRdb reanalyzed the 5' RACE reads and collapses them to one entry per CDR3 protein, without DNA. The data show roughly 420,000 distinct CDR3 sequences, and the top ten clones hold under 7.5%. Per germline, CDR1 DFQATT and CDR2 SNEGSKA (reference sequence). The length of the CDR3 is 16 residues. Notes on the study in general: Roughly 1.0-7.0% of CD8+ T cells in about six donors belonged to dominant NKG2C+ clonotypes.

The clonotype originates from a woman aged 18-70 years in good health. The chain joins TRBV20-1 to TRBJ1-5; checking the TCRdb D call of TRBD1 is not possible without DNA. Source material: blood T cells: a sorted CD56 or NKG2C T cell subset, CD4+ or CD8+ T cells, or bulk PBMC T cells (not recorded which). This CDR3 is CSARTQGRYSNQPQHF.